One sample yielded the 25 T cell receptor beta chains listed below, sequenced in a study of CD8 T cells in ankylosing spondylitis. General study findings and limits: Seemingly characteristic of ankylosing spondylitis blood was a TCR beta motif consisting of roughly 8 highly homologous variants.

TCRdb fed the 5' RACE reads into MiXCR, producing one record per CDR3 protein. The table includes 200,000 to 250,000 distinct CDR3 sequences, 15% to 20% detected once. No antigen has been assigned to these receptors. The sample was blood, either unsorted or a sorted T cell fraction (not recorded which). These receptors were collected from a male donor with ankylosing spondylitis.

The chain is built from TRBV15 and TRBJ2-7, with 10 bases lining up with TRBD2. Germline V lookup: CDR1 LNHNV, CDR2 YYDKDF (reference sequence). The CDR3 is made up of 16 amino acids. Unmatched junction bases numbered 5, after V lost 2 bases and J lost 1 base. The CDR3 is CATSRQTSGPSYEQYF. Here the CDR3 DNA reads TGTGCCACCAGCAGACAGACTAGCGGGCCGTCCTACGAGCAGTACTTC.

This clonotype was seen a handful of times. The chain joins TRBV2 to TRBJ2-1; D unresolved. The CDR3 contains 15 residues. Germline lookup yields CDR1 SNHLY and CDR2 FYNNEI. The V and J ends lost 3 bases and 7 bases respectively, with 16 bases between them. The DNA of the CDR3 is TGTGCCAGCAGTGACCGGGTCCCTCCCGGGAATGAGCAGTTCTTC. This codes for CASSDRVPPGNEQFF.

V is TRBV6-2 or TRBV6-3 and J is TRBJ2-1; TRBD2 matches 13 bases. From germline, CDR1 is MNHEY and CDR2 SVGEGT. V gave up 5 bases and J gave up 7 bases; unmatched junction bases: 8. The CDR3 spans 16 residues. This CDR3 is CASSQRLAGGLNEQFF. DNA for the CDR3: TGTGCCAGCAGTCAACGACTAGCGGGGGGCCTGAATGAGCAGTTCTTC.

The J gene is TRBJ2-3, the V gene TRBV29-1, with 10 bases lining up with TRBD2. CDR1 is SQVTM and CDR2 is ANQGSEA in the germline V gene. The CDR3 sequence is 15 residues long. The ends lost 3 bases at V and 3 bases at J; junction bases unmatched: 6. The CDR3 loop is CSVEESLAGTDTQYF. CDR3 bases: TGCAGCGTTGAGGAGTCACTAGCGGGAACAGATACGCAGTATTTT.

This clonotype has ten or more counts. The V call is TRBV11-3, the J call TRBJ2-1; 10 nucleotides line up with TRBD1. The CDR3 covers 14 residues. Germline-derived CDR1 and CDR2 are SGHNT and YENEEA. V shed 6 bases, J shed 2 bases, and the junction held 1 base outside the gene matches. In nucleotides, the CDR3 is TGTGCCAGCAGTGACAGGGGGCCCTACAATGAGCAGTTCTTC. It specifies CASSDRGPYNEQFF.

The J gene is TRBJ1-1, the V gene TRBV3-1; D is unresolved. Trimming cost V 0 bases and J 0 bases, with 11 bases left between them. Germline V CDR1 and CDR2: LGHDT, YNNKEL (reference sequence). CDR3 length: 16 amino acids. The CDR3 protein is CASSQEASLMNTEAFF. The CDR3, as DNA: TGTGCCAGCAGCCAAGAGGCCAGCTTGATGAACACTGAAGCTTTCTTT.

The chain is built from TRBV12-2 and TRBJ2-4; the table gives TRBD1 as D, unverified against the DNA. TRBV12-2 is assigned pseudogene status. The CDR3 runs to 17 residues. CDR3 nucleotides: TGTGCAAGTCGCTTAGCGCCCGCCATGGGGGCGGAAAACATTCAGTACTTC. This sequence encodes CASRLAPAMGAENIQYF.

The V call is TRBV29-1, the J call TRBJ2-1, with TRBD2 identical over 7 bases. Germline assignment: CDR1 SQVTM and CDR2 ANQGSEA. There are 14 residues in the CDR3. The CDR3 protein is CRGWGEGPCNEQFF. CDR3 nucleotides: TGCAGGGGCTGGGGGGAGGGGCCTTGCAATGAGCAGTTCTTC.

V is TRBV28 and J is TRBJ2-7; 7 nucleotides line up with TRBD2. From germline, CDR1 is MDHEN and CDR2 SYDVKM. J gave up 0 bases and V 3 bases, and 5 bases lay outside the gene matches. The CDR3 consists of 15 residues. This CDR3 reads CASSFGGSNSYEQYF. CDR3 sequence (DNA): TGTGCCAGCAGTTTCGGGGGGTCAAACTCCTACGAGCAGTACTTC.

The genes are TRBV5-1 and TRBJ1-5, with a tentative D call TRBD1 (6 bases). V was clipped by 0 bases and J by 2 bases, with 9 bases between them. CDR1 is SGHRS and CDR2 is YFSETQ in the germline V gene. This CDR3 is built from 15 residues. CDR3 DNA: TGCGCCAGCAGCTTGGTTCCAGGGGGCAATCAGCCCCAGCATTTT. Protein product: CASSLVPGGNQPQHF.

The chain employs TRBV6-1 and TRBJ1-2; no clear D gene. V was cut by 5 bases and J by 4 bases, with 11 bases left in between. CDR1 MNHNS and CDR2 SASEGT come from the germline V gene. The CDR3 runs to 13 residues. This CDR3 is CASSPGRPYGYTF. The CDR3 bases are TGTGCCAGCAGTCCCGGACGGCCCTATGGCTACACCTTC.

There are many counts of this clonotype. This rearrangement joins TRBV29-1 to TRBJ2-1; D is undetermined. V lost 7 bases and J lost 5, with 6 bases in between. CDR3 length: 10 residues. Per germline, CDR1 SQVTM and CDR2 ANQGSEA. CDR3 DNA sequence: TGCAGCGGATGGCACAATGAGCAGTTCTTC. It yields the protein CSGWHNEQFF.

This chain connects TRBV5-1 to TRBJ2-5; 12 bases match TRBD2. This CDR3 comprises 16 residues. The junction had 4 bases not matched to a gene; V was cut back by 0 bases and J by 4 bases. Per the germline V gene, CDR1 is SGHRS and CDR2 is YFSETQ. CDR3 region: CASSLGLAGVGETQYF. The CDR3 nucleotides read TGCGCCAGCAGCTTGGGACTAGCGGGAGTTGGAGAGACCCAGTACTTC. Looking up the rest from reference TRBV5-1 and TRBJ2-5 gives the full variable domain: KAGVTQTPRYLIKTRGQQVTLSCSPISGHRSVSWYQQTPGQGLQFLFEYFSETQRNKGNFPGRFSGRQFSNSRSEMNVSTLELGDSALYLCASSLGLAGVGETQYFGPGTRLLVL.

The table lists this clonotype with a count of one. The chain carries TRBV29-1 and TRBJ2-1; unclear D gene. V was clipped by 1 base and J by 2 bases, with 12 bases between them. The CDR3 runs 15 residues. Germline-derived CDR1 and CDR2 are SQVTM and ANQGSEA. The CDR3 sequence is CSVEVGSGAYNEQFF. The CDR3 nucleotides read TGCAGCGTTGAAGTTGGCAGTGGCGCCTACAATGAGCAGTTCTTC.

As to this clonotype: The CDR3 does not end in the conserved phenylalanine or tryptophan, so this is likely a read error. The limits of the CDR3 on the DNA are not certain, so only TCRdb's listed CDR3 is given. The chain uses TRBV24-1 and TRBJ1-6. CDR1 KGHDR and CDR2 SFDVKD come from the germline V gene. The CDR3 region is 13 residues in length, termini included. The CDR3 region is CATSDPGLKGSSC.

This clonotype was seen repeatedly, ten times or more. This chain links TRBV10-3 with TRBJ2-7; 7 bases fit TRBD1. The junction had 7 bases not matched to a gene; V was cut back by 10 bases and J by 1 base. The CDR3 is 13 amino acids. Germline assignment: CDR1 ENHRY and CDR2 SYGVKD. This CDR3 reads CATQQGPSYEQYF. CDR3 sequence (DNA): TGTGCCACACAACAGGGGCCGTCCTACGAGCAGTACTTC.

In this sample, this clonotype turned up many times. This sequence joins TRBV12-3 or TRBV12-4 and TRBJ1-4; D may be TRBD1 (5 bases). The ends were cut back, 11 bases at V and 7 bases at J, with 8 bases in the middle. CDR3 length: 10 residues. The CDR3 DNA is TGTGCCTTCAGGGCTGAAAAACTGTTTTTT. Amino acid sequence: CAFRAEKLFF.

The V call is TRBV27, the J call TRBJ1-1; 7 positions agree with TRBD1. This CDR3 contains 16 residues. In germline, CDR1 is MNHEY, CDR2 SMNVEV (reference sequence). J gave up 0 bases and V 8 bases, and 12 bases lay outside the gene matches. CDR3 residues: CASRDGQARMNTEAFF. DNA of the CDR3: TGTGCCAGCCGAGACGGACAGGCCCGAATGAACACTGAAGCTTTCTTT.

This clonotype was detected ten times or more. The chain uses TRBV30 and TRBJ1-1; tentative D call: TRBD1 (5 bases). Germline V CDR1 and CDR2: GTSNPN, SVGIG (reference sequence). The CDR3 is 13 amino acids. V lost 4 bases, J lost 3 bases, and 12 bases lay in between. The DNA of the CDR3 is TGTGCCTGGACCAGGGATGGGTACACTGAAGCTTTCTTT. Translation: CAWTRDGYTEAFF.

This clonotype was detected ten times or more. The chain uses TRBV29-1 and TRBJ2-1; TRBD2 matches 7 bases. The ends lost 4 bases at V and 5 bases at J; junction bases unmatched: 17. CDR1 SQVTM and CDR2 ANQGSEA come from the germline V gene. There are 17 residues in the CDR3. DNA of the CDR3: TGCAGCGTTGTAGGTCTTCCGAGGGAGGGTCGTCACAATGAGCAGTTCTTC. Its translation is CSVVGLPREGRHNEQFF.

V usage is TRBV9 and J usage is TRBJ2-5; 8 bases are a match to TRBD2. Looked up from germline, CDR1 is SGDLS and CDR2 is YYNGEE. The V segment lost 4 bases and the J segment 3 bases; nucleotides outside the gene matches: 11. The CDR3 covers 16 residues. CDR3 nucleotides: TGTGCCAGCAGCCCAGACGGGGGGGTGGGGGAAGAGACCCAGTACTTC. This sequence encodes CASSPDGGVGEETQYF. The full variable domain, completed using reference TRBV9 and TRBJ2-5, is DSGVTQTPKHLITATGQRVTLRCSPRSGDLSVYWYQQSLDQGLQFLIQYYNGEERAKGNILERFSAQQFPDLHSELNLSSLELGDSALYFCASSPDGGVGEETQYFGPGTRLLVL.

In its sample, this clonotype was seen a few times. The chain joins TRBV24-1 to TRBJ2-1; TRBD2 agrees at 9 bases. Germline V gene sequence: CDR1 KGHDR, CDR2 SFDVKD. With V trimmed by 7 bases and J by 4 bases, 4 bases remained unmatched. The CDR3 loop spans 14 amino acids. The DNA of the CDR3 is TGTGCCACCAGCCTAGCGGGGATTTACAATGAGCAGTTCTTC. Translation gives CATSLAGIYNEQFF.

The rearrangement joins TRBV30 to TRBJ2-2; D may be TRBD1 (6 bases). CDR1 and CDR2 (germline): GTSNPN, SVGIG (reference sequence). The CDR3 runs 13 residues. The V end was cut by 0 bases, the J end by 6 bases, with 8 bases between. Here the CDR3 DNA reads TGTGCCTGGAGTGTTACAGGGTCCGGGGAGCTGTTTTTT. It specifies CAWSVTGSGELFF.

DNA for the CDR3: TGCGCCAGCAGCCAGCACCGGGACAGTGGGACTGAAGCTTTCTTT. Protein: CASSQHRDSGTEAFF. The V call is TRBV4-1, the J call TRBJ1-1; 7 bases fit TRBD1. The V and J ends lost 3 bases and 5 bases, in that order; junction bases with no gene match: 9. The CDR3 is 15 amino acids. CDR1 and CDR2 from the germline V gene are MGHRA and YSYEKL.

The rearrangement joins TRBV7-9 to TRBJ1-1; tentatively, D is TRBD1 (5 bases). Deletions cut 5 bases from V and 7 bases from J, with 20 bases between. CDR1 SEHNR and CDR2 FQNEAQ come from the germline V gene (reference sequence). The CDR3 extends over 15 amino acids. The DNA of the CDR3 is TGTGCCAGCAGCCCCTCACCCGGGGACTATTTTGAAGCTTTCTTT. This sequence encodes CASSPSPGDYFEAFF.